This TCR beta chain was sequenced during a study of blood T cell repertoires in COVID-19. About the research overall: The study drew acute and convalescent COVID-19 samples from the United States, Italy and Spain.

Under the authors' procedure: Estimation of nucleated cell counts relied on the amplification of reference gene primers. Assay used: immunoSEQ multiplex PCR; TCRdb lists only in-frame clones, some missing. For V, J and clone size, that table is used; D and trimming come from the DNA. This table has 150,000 or so clones, 65% to 90% appearing once. Germline values: CDR1 SGHRS, CDR2 YFSETQ. The CDR3 is 16 amino acids. The V gene end was trimmed by 4 bases and the J gene end by 0 bases; junction bases not matched to a gene: 5. The sequenced sample was peripheral blood. The receptor comes from a man in his 60s with acute or convalescent COVID-19. The V call is TRBV5-1, the J call TRBJ2-2, with 8 bases identical to TRBD1. The CDR3 nucleotides read TGCGCCAGCAGCCCGGGGGACAGGACGAACACCGGGGAGCTGTTTTTT. It is translated as CASSPGDRTNTGELFF.